These T cell receptor beta chains were read from a single sample in a study of cytomegalovirus exposure and HLA in healthy donors. Using immunoSEQ multiplex PCR, the repertoire was profiled, and TCRdb retains in-frame clones only, with some absent. In total, the table holds 60,000 to 100,000 clones. Sequencing input: PBMCs. These receptors all come from a man aged 25 to 45 in good health and CMV-seronegative. Each CDR3 is given with its conserved first and last residue. The order of the fields is J gene, V gene, D gene, CDR3 protein, CDR3 DNA. The D gene is left open where the match is weak.

TRBJ1-2	TRBV6-5	TRBD1	CASSPTGDGYTF	TGTGCCAGCAGTCCGACAGGGGACGGCTACACCTTC
TRBJ2-2	TRBV25-1	TRBD1	CASSELGQGNTGELFF	TGTGCCAGCAGTGAACTAGGACAGGGGAACACCGGGGAGCTGTTTTTT
TRBJ1-4	TRBV29-1	.	CSAQQGGSEKLFF	TGCAGCGCCCAACAGGGCGGTAGTGAAAAACTGTTTTTT
TRBJ2-5	TRBV5-1	.	CASSIDRYQETQYF	TGCGCCAGCAGCATAGACAGGTACCAAGAGACCCAGTACTTC
TRBJ1-1	TRBV7-9	.	CASSLGIAGSAEAFF	TGTGCCAGCAGCTTAGGTATCGCGGGGAGTGCTGAAGCTTTCTTT
TRBJ1-1	TRBV5-1	TRBD1	CASSLLTGGGYTEAFF	TGCGCCAGCAGCTTGTTAACAGGGGGGGGTTACACTGAAGCTTTCTTT
TRBJ2-5	TRBV9	.	CASSPSGRVGTQYF	TGTGCCAGCAGCCCATCGGGAAGGGTGGGGACCCAGTACTTC
TRBJ2-4	TRBV7-9	.	CASSPPGVVNIQYF	TGTGCCAGCAGCCCCCCCGGGGTTGTAAACATTCAGTACTTC
TRBJ1-3	TRBV5-6	.	CASSYQGGGNTIYF	TGTGCCAGCAGCTACCAGGGAGGCGGAAACACCATATATTTT
TRBJ1-2	TRBV7-2	TRBD1	CASSSGQDYGYTF	TGTGCCAGCAGCTCGGGACAGGACTATGGCTACACCTTC
TRBJ1-4	TRBV19	TRBD1	CASSPRTGAATNEKLFF	TGTGCCAGTAGTCCGAGGACAGGAGCAGCAACTAATGAAAAACTGTTTTTT
TRBJ1-2	TRBV7-2	.	CASSFTGYYGYTF	TGTGCCAGCAGCTTCACAGGGTACTATGGCTACACCTTC
TRBJ1-3	TRBV7-6	TRBD1	CASSLARGSGNTIYF	TGTGCCAGCAGCTTAGCCAGGGGGTCCGGAAACACCATATATTTT
TRBJ1-2	TRBV27	TRBD1	CASSPGTGGPGGGYTF	TGTGCCAGCAGCCCCGGGACAGGGGGCCCCGGGGGTGGCTACACCTTC
TRBJ2-1	TRBV5-1	TRBD2	CASSFRLAGGFNEQFF	TGCGCCAGCAGCTTCCGACTAGCGGGAGGGTTCAATGAGCAGTTCTTC
TRBJ1-6	TRBV30	.	CAWTERSYNSPLHF	TGTGCCTGGACCGAGAGGTCCTATAATTCACCCCTCCACTTT
TRBJ1-2	TRBV6-6	.	CASSYSEGFYGYTF	TGTGCCAGCAGTTACTCGGAGGGGTTCTATGGCTACACCTTC
TRBJ2-2	TRBV7-9	.	CASSLRDLNTGELFF	TGTGCCAGCAGCCTACGGGACTTAAACACCGGGGAGCTGTTTTTT
TRBJ1-4	TRBV14	.	CASSSATNEKLFF	TGTGCCAGCAGCTCTGCAACTAATGAAAAACTGTTTTTT
TRBJ2-2	TRBV5-4	TRBD2	CASRRGGRPTTGELFF	TGTGCCAGCAGACGGGGGGGTCGCCCCACCACCGGGGAGCTGTTTTTT
TRBJ1-1	TRBV4-2	.	CASSLKQAMNTEAFF	TGTGCCAGCAGCCTAAAACAGGCCATGAACACTGAAGCTTTCTTT
TRBJ2-1	TRBV6-5	TRBD2	CASSSLLADTYNEQFF	TGTGCCAGCAGTTCCCTCCTAGCGGACACCTACAATGAGCAGTTCTTC
TRBJ2-1	TRBV7-9	.	CASSLGAPPIWNEQFF	TGTGCCAGCAGCCTTGGAGCGCCCCCTATCTGGAATGAGCAGTTCTTC
TRBJ2-3	TRBV19	.	CASSIEWFADSTDTQYF	TGTGCCAGTAGTATAGAGTGGTTTGCGGATAGCACAGATACGCAGTATTTT
TRBJ1-5	TRBV7-9	TRBD1	CASSYYHRGSYNQPQHF	TGTGCCAGCAGCTACTATCACAGGGGATCCTACAATCAGCCCCAGCATTTT
TRBJ2-4	TRBV4-2	.	CASSQAQGGDIQYF	TGTGCCAGCAGCCAAGCACAGGGTGGGGACATTCAGTACTTC
TRBJ2-5	TRBV5-1	TRBD2	CASSSGGPGETQYF	TGCGCCAGCTCTAGCGGGGGGCCGGGGGAGACCCAGTACTTC
TRBJ1-1	TRBV7-8	.	CASSFRENTEAFF	TGTGCCAGCAGTTTCAGGGAGAACACTGAAGCTTTCTTT
TRBJ1-2	TRBV5-6	TRBD1	CASSLDRGYGYTF	TGTGCCAGCAGCTTGGACAGGGGCTATGGCTACACCTTC
TRBJ2-2	TRBV18	TRBD1	CASSPLGQGPAGELFF	TGTGCCAGCTCACCACTTGGACAGGGCCCGGCCGGGGAGCTGTTTTTT
TRBJ1-1	TRBV5-1	.	CASSLDTAGKNVAFF	TGCGCCAGCAGCTTGGATACAGCGGGTAAGAACGTAGCTTTCTTT
TRBJ1-1	TRBV5-1	TRBD1	CASSFQQGTMNTEAFF	TGCGCCAGCAGCTTTCAACAGGGGACCATGAACACTGAAGCTTTCTTT
TRBJ2-2	TRBV27	.	CASSLSPMAGGTGELFF	TGTGCCAGCAGTTTAAGTCCGATGGCAGGAGGCACCGGGGAGCTGTTTTTT
TRBJ2-7	TRBV6-5	.	CASSYSPREVYEQYF	TGTGCCAGCAGTTACTCTCCAAGGGAGGTCTACGAGCAGTACTTC
TRBJ1-1	TRBV2	TRBD1	CASRDRASLENTEAFF	TGTGCCAGCAGAGACAGGGCATCCTTAGAGAACACTGAAGCTTTCTTT